Below, 13 T cell receptor beta chains from the same sample are listed, as sequenced in a study of T cell responses to AZD1222 COVID-19 vaccine. Profiled with immunoSEQ multiplex PCR; TCRdb holds only in-frame clones, not every one. The sample contains roughly 75,000 clones, about nine tenths of which appear only once. The source material was peripheral blood, sampled 28 days after the second AZD1222 dose. The receptors were gathered from an adult who received the AZD1222 COVID-19 vaccine.

The J gene is TRBJ2-3, the V gene TRBV28, with D unresolved. The CDR3 is 12 amino acids. Trimming removed 2 bases at V and 5 bases at J, with 5 bases between. The germline V gene has CDR1 MDHEN and CDR2 SYDVKM. DNA for the CDR3: TGTGCCAGCAGTTTAGGGTTAGATACGCAGTATTTT. This translates into CASSLGLDTQYF.

This chain's CDR3 is CATRATNTEAFF. The CDR3 DNA reads as TGTGCCACCAGGGCTACCAACACTGAAGCTTTCTTT. The rearrangement uses TRBV12-3 or TRBV12-4 and TRBJ1-1, with D maybe TRBD1 (5 bases). The V end lost 10 bases, the J end lost 2 bases, and 11 bases lay between the germline ends. The CDR3 sequence is 12 residues long.

J is TRBJ2-3 and V is TRBV6-4; TRBD2 matches at 11 bases. Looked up from germline, CDR1 is MRHNA and CDR2 is SNTAGT. This CDR3 has 14 amino acids. J was trimmed by 4 bases and V by 4 bases; bases with no gene match: 1. CDR3: CASSVAGGPDTQYF. The DNA for the CDR3 is TGTGCCAGCAGTGTAGCGGGGGGGCCAGATACGCAGTATTTT.

The V gene is TRBV5-1, the J gene TRBJ2-5, with TRBD1 matching 8 bases. The CDR3 consists of 15 residues. The V segment lost 5 bases and the J segment 2 bases; nucleotides outside the gene matches: 8. Germline CDR1 and CDR2: SGHRS and YFSETQ. CDR3 amino acids: CASRTGVLTQETQYF. The CDR3 region has the DNA TGCGCCAGCAGGACAGGGGTCCTGACTCAAGAGACCCAGTACTTC.

The chain uses TRBV3-1 (or the pseudogene TRBV3-2) and TRBJ1-5; the D is unclear. The germline CDR1 and CDR2 sequences are LGHDT and YNNKEL (reference sequence). The CDR3 spans 14 residues. V dropped 0 bases and J dropped 4 bases, with 7 bases sitting between them. CDR3 protein: CASSQEGQNQPQHF. The CDR3 nucleotides read TGTGCCAGCAGCCAAGAGGGCCAAAATCAGCCCCAGCATTTT.

The J gene is TRBJ1-2, the V gene TRBV12-5; no firm D call. Germline V lookup: CDR1 LGHNT, CDR2 FRNRAP. CDR3 length: 18 amino acids. Trimming left V 0 bases short and J 7 bases short, with 24 bases between. The CDR3 coding sequence is TGTGCTAGTGGTTTGGTACCGCCAGCAGACCCCATCGAGGGTGGCTACACCTTC. It is translated as CASGLVPPADPIEGGYTF.

V usage is TRBV15 and J usage is TRBJ2-1; TRBD1 matches at 9 bases. This CDR3 has 16 amino acids. The V gene's germline CDR1 is LNHNV and CDR2 YYDKDF (reference sequence). Unmatched junction bases numbered 8, after V lost 5 bases and J lost 3 bases. The CDR3 region is CATSGSGTGSYNEQFF. CDR3 nucleotide sequence: TGTGCCACCAGCGGATCCGGGACAGGGAGCTACAATGAGCAGTTCTTC.

The rearrangement links TRBV9 to TRBJ1-3, with unresolved D. Germline loops: CDR1 SGDLS, CDR2 YYNGEE. Trimming shortened V by 4 bases and J by 0 bases, and 11 bases separated the two germline ends. The CDR3 is 15 amino acids. CDR3 in amino acids: CASSPRSASGNTIYF. The CDR3, as DNA: TGTGCCAGCAGCCCCCGCTCGGCCTCTGGAAACACCATATATTTT.

V and J are TRBV28 and TRBJ1-4; no firm D call. Trimming took 5 bases from V and 8 from J, leaving 18 bases between them. Germline V gives CDR1 MDHEN, CDR2 SYDVKM. This CDR3 is built from 15 residues. CDR3 nucleotide sequence: TGTGCCAGCAGTCGTGACCGGTCACGCGCGGAAAAACTGTTTTTT. Amino acid sequence: CASSRDRSRAEKLFF.

V and J are TRBV30 and TRBJ1-1; possible D gene TRBD1, 5 bases. Germline V gene sequence: CDR1 GTSNPN, CDR2 SVGIG (reference sequence). V gave up 5 bases and J gave up 3 bases, with 10 bases separating them. This CDR3 contains 12 residues. The CDR3 spells CAWWGLYTEAFF. The CDR3 nucleotides read TGTGCCTGGTGGGGCCTGTACACTGAAGCTTTCTTT.

The rearrangement uses TRBV10-3 and TRBJ2-3; maybe TRBD1 (6 bases). The CDR3 is 15 residues long. Per germline, CDR1 ENHRY and CDR2 SYGVKD. Between the trimmed V and J ends, which lost 3 bases and 1 base, there was a span of 11 bases. The CDR3: CAISESGVRTDTQYF. The CDR3 DNA follows: TGTGCCATCAGTGAATCAGGGGTCCGCACAGATACGCAGTATTTT.

The gene calls are TRBV7-2 and TRBJ1-2; TRBD1 is a possible D gene (5 bases). This CDR3 has 13 residues. Per germline, CDR1 SGHTA and CDR2 FQGNSA. Trimming stripped 4 bases from V and 4 bases from J, with 10 bases between. CDR3 DNA sequence: TGTGCCAGCAGCTCGGACATAATCTATGGCTACACCTTC. This codes for CASSSDIIYGYTF.

This clone was seen a handful of times. The rearrangement joins TRBV28 to TRBJ1-2, with unresolved D. Germline V lookup: CDR1 MDHEN, CDR2 SYDVKM. The V end was cut by 7 bases, the J end by 2 bases, with 8 bases between. The CDR3 covers 12 residues. CDR3: CASTAGNYGYTF. In nucleotides, the CDR3 is TGTGCCAGCACCGCCGGCAACTATGGCTACACCTTC.